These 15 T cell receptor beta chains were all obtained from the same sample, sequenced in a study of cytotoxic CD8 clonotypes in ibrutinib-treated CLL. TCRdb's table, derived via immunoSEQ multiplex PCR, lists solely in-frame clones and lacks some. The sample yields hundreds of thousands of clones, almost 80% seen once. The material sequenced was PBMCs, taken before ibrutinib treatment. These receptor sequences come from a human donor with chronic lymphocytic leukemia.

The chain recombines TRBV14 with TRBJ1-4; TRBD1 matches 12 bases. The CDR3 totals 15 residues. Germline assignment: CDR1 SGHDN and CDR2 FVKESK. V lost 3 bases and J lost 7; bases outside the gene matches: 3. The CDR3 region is CASSHRDRGLEKLFF. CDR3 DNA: TGTGCCAGCAGCCACCGGGACAGGGGGCTTGAAAAACTGTTTTTT.

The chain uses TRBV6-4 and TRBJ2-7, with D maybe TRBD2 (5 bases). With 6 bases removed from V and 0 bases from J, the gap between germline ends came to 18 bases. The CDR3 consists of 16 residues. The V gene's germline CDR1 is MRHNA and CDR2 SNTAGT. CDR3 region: CASSSPEEDLSYEQYF. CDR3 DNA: TGTGCCAGCAGCTCCCCGGAGGAGGACCTCTCCTACGAGCAGTACTTC.

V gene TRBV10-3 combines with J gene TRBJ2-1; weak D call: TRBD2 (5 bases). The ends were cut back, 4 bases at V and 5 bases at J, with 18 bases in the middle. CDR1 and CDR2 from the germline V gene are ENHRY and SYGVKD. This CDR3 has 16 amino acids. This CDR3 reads CAISVSGKAADNEQFF. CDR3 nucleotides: TGTGCCATCAGTGTGTCGGGTAAAGCGGCCGACAATGAGCAGTTCTTC.

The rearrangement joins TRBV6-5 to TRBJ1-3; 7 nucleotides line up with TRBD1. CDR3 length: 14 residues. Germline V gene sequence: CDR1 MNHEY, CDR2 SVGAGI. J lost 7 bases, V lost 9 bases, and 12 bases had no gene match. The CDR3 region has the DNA TGTGCCAGTAAAGGCGGGACAGAGCCTAACACCATATATTTT. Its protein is CASKGGTEPNTIYF.

In DNA form, the CDR3 reads TGCGCCAGCAGCCCGACGGACAGGCCGGCCCTCACCTTC. It translates to CASSPTDRPALTF. This chain joins TRBV4-1 and TRBJ1-2, with 7 bases lining up with TRBD1. Germline V CDR1 and CDR2: MGHRA, YSYEKL. V shed 4 bases, J shed 13 bases, and the junction held 12 bases outside the gene matches. The CDR3 covers 13 residues.

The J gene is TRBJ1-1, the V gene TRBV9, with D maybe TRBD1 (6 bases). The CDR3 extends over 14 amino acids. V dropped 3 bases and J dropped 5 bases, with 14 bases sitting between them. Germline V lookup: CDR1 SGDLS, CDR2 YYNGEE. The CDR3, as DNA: TGTGCCAGCAGCGCGACAGGACGGAGGACTGAAGCTTTCTTT. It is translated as CASSATGRRTEAFF.

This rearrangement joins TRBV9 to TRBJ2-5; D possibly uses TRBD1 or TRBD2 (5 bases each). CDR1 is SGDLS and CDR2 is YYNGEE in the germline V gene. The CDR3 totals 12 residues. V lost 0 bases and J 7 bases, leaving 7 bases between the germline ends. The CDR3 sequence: CASSVDGGTQYF. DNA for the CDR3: TGTGCCAGCAGCGTAGATGGGGGGACCCAGTACTTC.

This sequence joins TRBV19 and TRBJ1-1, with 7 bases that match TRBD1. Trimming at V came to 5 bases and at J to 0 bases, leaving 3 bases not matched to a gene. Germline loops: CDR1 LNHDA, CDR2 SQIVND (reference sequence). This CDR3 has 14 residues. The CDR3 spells CASSVGTVNTEAFF. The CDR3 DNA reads TGTGCCAGTAGTGTCGGGACAGTGAACACTGAAGCTTTCTTT.

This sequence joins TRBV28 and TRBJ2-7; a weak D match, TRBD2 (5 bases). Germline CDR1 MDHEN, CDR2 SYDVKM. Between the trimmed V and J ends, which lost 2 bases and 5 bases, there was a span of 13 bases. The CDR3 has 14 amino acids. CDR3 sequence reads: CASSLRGEVDEQYF. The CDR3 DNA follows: TGTGCCAGCAGTTTACGGGGTGAGGTCGACGAGCAGTACTTC.

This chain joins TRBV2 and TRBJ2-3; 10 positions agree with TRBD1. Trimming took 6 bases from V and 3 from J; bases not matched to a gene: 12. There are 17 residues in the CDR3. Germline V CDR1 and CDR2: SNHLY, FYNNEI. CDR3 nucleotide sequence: TGTGCCAGCAGCGGAGACAAAAGACAGGGGGCAACAGATACGCAGTATTTT. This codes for CASSGDKRQGATDTQYF.

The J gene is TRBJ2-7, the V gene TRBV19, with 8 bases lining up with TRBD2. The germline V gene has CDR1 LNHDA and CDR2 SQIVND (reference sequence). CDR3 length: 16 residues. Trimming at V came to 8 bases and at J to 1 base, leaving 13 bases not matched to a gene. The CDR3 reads CASSPGGEPLSYEQYF. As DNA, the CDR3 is TGTGCCAGTTCACCCGGGGGGGAGCCTCTTTCCTACGAGCAGTACTTC.

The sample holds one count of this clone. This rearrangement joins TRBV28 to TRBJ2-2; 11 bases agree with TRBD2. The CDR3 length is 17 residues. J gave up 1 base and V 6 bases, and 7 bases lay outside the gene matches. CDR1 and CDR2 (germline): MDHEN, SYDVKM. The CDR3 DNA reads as TGTGCCAGCAGCCGAGGGACTAGCGGAGGGAACACCGGGGAGCTGTTTTTT. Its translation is CASSRGTSGGNTGELFF. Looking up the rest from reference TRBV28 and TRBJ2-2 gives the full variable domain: DVKVTQSSRYLVKRTGEKVFLECVQDMDHENMFWYRQDPGLGLRLIYFSYDVKMKEKGDIPEGYSVSREKKERFSLILESASTNQTSMYLCASSRGTSGGNTGELFFGEGSRLTVL.

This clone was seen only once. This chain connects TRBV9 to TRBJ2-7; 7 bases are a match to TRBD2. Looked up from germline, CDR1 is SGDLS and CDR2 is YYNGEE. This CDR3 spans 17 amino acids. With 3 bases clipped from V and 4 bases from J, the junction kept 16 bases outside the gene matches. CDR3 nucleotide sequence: TGTGCCAGCAGCGCTGGGAGCCACCGGGGGGATCGTTACGAGCAGTACTTC. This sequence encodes CASSAGSHRGDRYEQYF.

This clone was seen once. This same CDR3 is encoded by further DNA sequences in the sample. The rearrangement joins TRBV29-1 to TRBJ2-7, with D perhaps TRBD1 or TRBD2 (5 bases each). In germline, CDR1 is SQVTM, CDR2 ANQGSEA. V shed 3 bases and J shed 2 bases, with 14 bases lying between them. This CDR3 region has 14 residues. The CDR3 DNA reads TGCAGCGTTGAGTTGGCTGGGGGAACCTACGAGCAGTACTTC. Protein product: CSVELAGGTYEQYF.

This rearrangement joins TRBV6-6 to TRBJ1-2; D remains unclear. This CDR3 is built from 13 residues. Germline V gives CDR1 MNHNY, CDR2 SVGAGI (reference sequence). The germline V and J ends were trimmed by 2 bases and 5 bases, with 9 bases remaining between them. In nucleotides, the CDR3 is TGTGCCAGCAGTTACGACCCGGGATATGGCTACACCTTC. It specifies CASSYDPGYGYTF.